These T cell receptor beta chains were read from a single sample in a study of cytomegalovirus exposure and HLA in healthy donors. TCRdb's table, derived via immunoSEQ multiplex PCR, lists solely in-frame clones and lacks some. The sample has around 300,000 clones, roughly 90% seen once. The specimen was PBMCs. These receptors came from a woman in her late teens or twenties in good health and CMV-seronegative. The CDR3 runs from the conserved cysteine through the conserved F or W. A D gene is named only where the DNA matches it firmly. Only part of the rows carry a size: once, few, many, or a class if the clone is expanded.

V: TRBV7-9; J: TRBJ1-2; size: few; D: -; DNA: TGTGCCAGCAGCCTCTCCTCCGAGGCCTCCGGCTACACCTTC; CDR3: CASSLSSEASGYTF
V: TRBV6-1; J: TRBJ2-1; size: -; D: -; DNA: TGTGCCAGCAGTGCCTGGGGACTTACAGGTCACAACAATGAGCAGTTCTTC; CDR3: CASSAWGLTGHNNEQFF
V: TRBV7-9; J: TRBJ2-3; size: -; D: -; DNA: TGTGCCAGCAGCCTAACCTGGAATTTATTGGATGGAGGCACAGATACGCAGTATTTT; CDR3: CASSLTWNLLDGGTDTQYF
V: TRBV2; J: TRBJ1-5; size: -; D: -; DNA: TGTGCCAGCAGTGACAACAGTCCCCAGCATTTT; CDR3: CASSDNSPQHF
V: TRBV2; J: TRBJ1-2; size: -; D: -; DNA: TGTGCCAGCAGCTACGGAACAGCTAACTATGGCTACACCTTC; CDR3: CASSYGTANYGYTF
V: TRBV7-3; J: TRBJ2-3; size: -; D: -; DNA: TGTGCCAGCAGTCAGGGACAATCCTGGGATACGCAGTATTTT; CDR3: CASSQGQSWDTQYF
V: TRBV27; J: TRBJ1-2; size: -; D: TRBD1; DNA: TGTGCCAGCAGTTTATCGGGGGACAGGGAGGTGGACTATGGCTACACCTTC; CDR3: CASSLSGDREVDYGYTF
V: TRBV11-2; J: TRBJ1-4; size: few; D: -; DNA: TGTGCCAGCAGCTTGAATTCGGCTAATGAAAAACTGTTTTTT; CDR3: CASSLNSANEKLFF
V: TRBV5-4; J: TRBJ2-3; size: -; D: -; DNA: TGTGCCAGCAGCTTAAGCCCATCGCGGGGAGCCACAGATACGCAGTATTTT; CDR3: CASSLSPSRGATDTQYF
V: TRBV7-9; J: TRBJ2-3; size: -; D: -; DNA: TGTGCCAGCAGCTTTAGCGGAAGCACAGATACGCAGTATTTT; CDR3: CASSFSGSTDTQYF
V: TRBV5-1; J: TRBJ1-2; size: -; D: TRBD1; DNA: TGCGCCAGCAGCTTACTCGGGACAGGGGGGTATGGCTACACCTTC; CDR3: CASSLLGTGGYGYTF
V: TRBV4-1; J: TRBJ1-3; size: -; D: TRBD1; DNA: TGCGCCAGCAGCCCCACAGGGGACTCTGGAAACACCATATATTTT; CDR3: CASSPTGDSGNTIYF
V: TRBV19; J: TRBJ2-7; size: -; D: -; DNA: TGTGCCAGTAGCCCAACAGGGTCCCTTGGGGAGCAGTACTTC; CDR3: CASSPTGSLGEQYF
V: TRBV5-1; J: TRBJ2-2; size: -; D: TRBD1; DNA: TGCGCCAGCAGCTTGGGGGACAGGAAACCCACCGGGGAGCTGTTTTTT; CDR3: CASSLGDRKPTGELFF
V: TRBV5-1; J: TRBJ2-1; size: -; D: TRBD2; DNA: TGCGCCAGCATGGTAGCGGGGGGAGACAATGAGCAGTTCTTC; CDR3: CASMVAGGDNEQFF
V: TRBV10-3; J: TRBJ1-5; size: -; D: -; DNA: TGTGCCATCAGTGAGTCGAGCCAAAGCTTCCAGCCCCAGCATTTT; CDR3: CAISESSQSFQPQHF
V: TRBV18; J: TRBJ2-3; size: -; D: -; DNA: TGTGCCAGCTCACCACCCGGGGATAGGGATACGCAGTATTTT; CDR3: CASSPPGDRDTQYF
V: TRBV7-9; J: TRBJ2-5; size: once; D: -; DNA: TGTGCCAGCAGCCCCCTCCCCGAGACCCAGTACTTC; CDR3: CASSPLPETQYF
V: TRBV7-8; J: TRBJ2-7; size: -; D: -; DNA: TGTGCCAGCAGCATCCCCGGGTCAGCGACCCCCGAGCAGTACTTC; CDR3: CASSIPGSATPEQYF
V: TRBV7-8; J: TRBJ1-2; size: -; D: TRBD1; DNA: TGTGCCAGCAGCTTAACAGGGGGACAGGATGGCTACACCTTC; CDR3: CASSLTGGQDGYTF
V: TRBV9; J: TRBJ2-1; size: -; D: TRBD1; DNA: TGTGCCAGCAGCGACGCTGGGGGCAGGGGGCGTGCCCATGAGCAGTTCTTC; CDR3: CASSDAGGRGRAHEQFF
V: TRBV5-6; J: TRBJ1-2; size: few; D: TRBD1; DNA: TGTGCCAGCAGCTTAGGGACAGGGGCGGGCTCCACCTTC; CDR3: CASSLGTGAGSTF
V: TRBV29-1; J: TRBJ2-3; size: once; D: -; DNA: TGCAGCGTTGCAACAGTCACAGATACGCAGTATTTT; CDR3: CSVATVTDTQYF
V: TRBV7-9; J: TRBJ2-7; size: -; D: -; DNA: TGTTCCAGCAGCCCAGAAGGCAGGGATTCGTCGGAGTACTTC; CDR3: CSSSPEGRDSSEYF
V: TRBV12-2; J: TRBJ2-2; size: -; D: -; DNA: TGTGCAGGATCTAGGACAGGAACCGGGGAGCTGTTTTTT; CDR3: CAGSRTGTGELFF
V: TRBV7-9; J: TRBJ1-2; size: -; D: -; DNA: TGTTCCAGCAGGTCCACAGGACCAAGGTACACCTTC; CDR3: CSSRSTGPRYTF
V: TRBV7-8; J: TRBJ2-3; size: -; D: -; DNA: TGTGCCAGCAGCTTACTCTACAGCACAGATACGCAGTATTTT; CDR3: CASSLLYSTDTQYF
V: TRBV6-1; J: TRBJ1-1; size: few; D: -; DNA: TGTGCCAGCAGAAGCACGGGGTTAACATTTAACCAAGCTTTCTTT; CDR3: CASRSTGLTFNQAFF